Shown below are 18 T cell receptor beta chains from a single sample sequenced in a study of beta chain features in type 1 diabetes. Whole-study findings and limits: Shorter TCRB CDR3s, moderately but significantly so, marked every one of the four CD4+ subsets in Type 1 diabetes patients.

These TCRs' antigens remain unknown. The study reverse transcribed the entire isolated RNA, so it sequenced expressed TCRB transcripts. Libraries were prepared by immunoSEQ multiplex PCR; TCRdb keeps only in-frame clonotypes and omits some of them. The sample lists roughly 730,000 clones, over 10% occurring once. Sequences were obtained from naive CD4+ T cells from blood. These receptors were obtained from a man aged 18 to 29 with type 1 diabetes.

J is TRBJ1-5 and V is TRBV11-1, with D possibly TRBD1 on 6 matching bases. Deletions cut 1 base from V and 2 bases from J, with 6 bases between. From germline, CDR1 is SGHAT and CDR2 FQDESV (reference sequence). CDR3 length equals 14 residues. The DNA for the CDR3 is TGTGCCAGCAGCTTAGGACAGGGCAATCAGCCCCAGCATTTT. This encodes CASSLGQGNQPQHF.

The chain employs TRBV4-1 and TRBJ2-5; D not resolved. CDR1 is MGHRA and CDR2 is YSYEKL in the germline V gene. The ends were cut back, 1 base at V and 2 bases at J, with 8 bases in the middle. The length of the CDR3 is 14 residues. CDR3 nucleotide sequence: TGCGCCAGCAGCCAAGCACAGATACAAGAGACCCAGTACTTC. Encoded protein: CASSQAQIQETQYF.

In this sample, this clone turned up once. The rearrangement uses TRBV27 and TRBJ1-1, with 9 bases matching TRBD1. This CDR3 region has 16 residues. V gave up 5 bases and J gave up 5 bases; unmatched junction bases: 12. Germline loops: CDR1 MNHEY, CDR2 SMNVEV (reference sequence). In DNA form, the CDR3 reads TGTGCCAGCAGTAGTCGGACAGGGGTTGGAGGAACTGAAGCTTTCTTT. It yields the protein CASSSRTGVGGTEAFF.

V gene TRBV5-1 combines with J gene TRBJ2-1; TRBD1 might be the D (6 bases). CDR1 and CDR2 from the germline V gene are SGHRS and YFSETQ. The CDR3 sequence is 13 residues long. V lost 1 base, J lost 9 bases, and 11 bases lay in between. CDR3 loop: CASSLTGPGEQFF. For the CDR3, the DNA is TGCGCCAGCAGCTTGACAGGGCCGGGTGAGCAGTTCTTC.

This chain joins TRBV7-2 and TRBJ1-6; 8 bases are a match to TRBD1. Germline V gene sequence: CDR1 SGHTA, CDR2 FQGNSA. The trim removed 1 base at V and 6 bases at J, leaving 11 bases unmatched. The CDR3 is 18 residues long. This chain's CDR3 is CASSLDFRTGSSNSPLHF. CDR3 sequence (DNA): TGTGCCAGCAGCTTAGATTTCCGGACAGGGTCGAGTAATTCACCCCTCCACTTT.

This clone was seen a few times. The chain is built from TRBV30 and TRBJ2-3; 12 bases fit TRBD2. The trim removed 2 bases at V and 2 bases at J, leaving 5 bases unmatched. The CDR3 length is 16 residues. CDR1 GTSNPN and CDR2 SVGIG come from the germline V gene (reference sequence). CDR3 sequence reads: CAWSPGLAGSTDTQYF. CDR3 DNA sequence: TGTGCCTGGAGTCCCGGACTAGCGGGGTCCACAGATACGCAGTATTTT.

V usage is TRBV27 and J usage is TRBJ1-5; D is undetermined. V lost 0 bases and J lost 3, with 6 bases in between. The CDR3 has 14 amino acids. The germline V gene has CDR1 MNHEY and CDR2 SMNVEV (reference sequence). The CDR3 protein is CASSLSRFNQPQHF. Here the CDR3 DNA reads TGTGCCAGCAGTTTATCGAGATTCAATCAGCCCCAGCATTTT.

In DNA, the CDR3 is TGTGCCATCAGTGAGTGGGACAGGGGGCTTGAAGCTTTCTTT. Translation gives CAISEWDRGLEAFF. V gene TRBV10-3 combines with J gene TRBJ1-1, with 12 bases lining up with TRBD1. The V gene's germline CDR1 is ENHRY and CDR2 SYGVKD. This CDR3 region has 14 residues. The junction had 1 base not matched to a gene; V was cut back by 1 base and J by 7 bases.

The chain combines TRBV5-4 with TRBJ2-1, with 8 nucleotides matching TRBD1. The CDR3 is 18 amino acids. CDR1 SGHNT and CDR2 YYREEE come from the germline V gene (reference sequence). Trimming cost V 5 bases and J 0 bases; bases outside gene matches: 13. CDR3 DNA: TGTGCCAGCAGTCCAGGGTCATGGACAGGGTACTCCTACAATGAGCAGTTCTTC. This gives the protein CASSPGSWTGYSYNEQFF.

The table lists this clone with a few counts. V is TRBV6-4 and J is TRBJ2-1; 7 bases agree with TRBD1. Germline lookup yields CDR1 MRHNA and CDR2 SNTAGT. The CDR3 totals 13 residues. The J segment lost 8 bases and the V segment lost 3 bases, leaving 4 bases of the junction unmatched. DNA of the CDR3: TGTGCCAGCAGTGAAGGGGGCAGGGATGAGCAGTTCTTC. Translating it yields CASSEGGRDEQFF.

This CDR3 reads CASSLAPGSLLDYGYTF. CDR3 nucleotides: TGTGCCAGCAGCTTAGCCCCGGGCAGCCTCCTTGACTATGGCTACACCTTC. The rearrangement uses TRBV7-9 and TRBJ1-2; no firm D call. Germline V CDR1 and CDR2: SEHNR, FQNEAQ (reference sequence). This CDR3 is 17 amino acids long. The ends were cut back, 0 bases at V and 3 bases at J, with 17 bases in the middle.

This clone occurred a few times. The rearrangement uses TRBV7-9 and TRBJ2-5, with TRBD2 matching 14 bases. Germline lookup yields CDR1 SEHNR and CDR2 FQNEAQ (reference sequence). V lost 5 bases and J lost 4; bases outside the gene matches: 12. CDR3 length equals 18 residues. This CDR3 reads CASSTPGLAGDPAETQYF. CDR3 DNA: TGTGCCAGCAGCACCCCGGGACTAGCGGGGGACCCCGCAGAGACCCAGTACTTC.

CDR3 loop: CASRTGSSYNEQFF. The CDR3 bases are TGTGCCAGCAGGACAGGCAGCTCCTACAATGAGCAGTTCTTC. The chain employs TRBV6-5 and TRBJ2-1, with a tentative D call TRBD1 (6 bases). This CDR3 has 14 amino acids. Deletions cut 6 bases from V and 0 bases from J, with 9 bases between. The V gene's germline CDR1 is MNHEY and CDR2 SVGAGI.

Points on this clone: Other nucleotide sequences from this sample produce the same CDR3. V usage is TRBV6-1 and J usage is TRBJ2-7, with 9 positions matching TRBD1. The V gene end was trimmed by 6 bases and the J gene end by 4 bases; junction bases not matched to a gene: 7. This CDR3 has 14 residues. Germline V gene sequence: CDR1 MNHNS, CDR2 SASEGT. The CDR3 loop is CASSTGQGSYEQYF. The CDR3 bases are TGTGCCAGCAGCACTGGACAGGGGTCGTACGAGCAGTACTTC.

The genes are TRBV6-5 and TRBJ1-1; D is ambiguous. The CDR3 is made up of 12 amino acids. Germline CDR1 is MNHEY and CDR2 is SVGAGI. The V end was cut by 0 bases, the J end by 10 bases, with 9 bases between. CDR3 nucleotides: TGTGCCAGCAGTTACTCGGCCGACCGAGCTTTCTTT. This codes for CASSYSADRAFF.

This clone was seen more than once but under ten times. The chain has TRBV2 and TRBJ2-7; D may match TRBD1 or TRBD2 (5 bases each). V shed 6 bases and J shed 7 bases, with 19 bases lying between them. The CDR3 has 14 residues. CDR1 is SNHLY and CDR2 is FYNNEI in the germline V gene. The CDR3 bases are TGTGCCAGCAGCCGCGGTTGGATTGAGGGGGAGCAGTACTTC. Amino acids: CASSRGWIEGEQYF.

The chain employs TRBV2 and TRBJ2-3; 13 nucleotides match TRBD2. Per germline, CDR1 SNHLY and CDR2 FYNNEI. With V trimmed by 7 bases and J by 2 bases, 6 bases remained unmatched. The CDR3 has 16 residues. The CDR3 sequence is CASKETSGGNTDTQYF. The CDR3 DNA reads as TGTGCCAGCAAGGAGACTAGCGGGGGGAACACAGATACGCAGTATTTT.

J is TRBJ2-3 and V is TRBV18; D not certain. With 3 bases removed from V and 4 bases from J, the gap between germline ends came to 14 bases. This CDR3 region has 15 residues. Germline V gene data show CDR1 as KGHSH and CDR2 as LQKENI. CDR3 sequence reads: CASSPDFFRPDTQYF. CDR3 in DNA: TGTGCCAGCTCACCCGACTTTTTTCGACCAGATACGCAGTATTTT. Combining the CDR3 with reference TRBV18 and TRBJ2-3 gives the whole variable domain NAGVMQNPRHLVRRRGQEARLRCSPMKGHSHVYWYRQLPEEGLKFMVYLQKENIIDESGMPKERFSAEFPKEGPSILRIQQVVRGDSAAYFCASSPDFFRPDTQYFGPGTRLTVL.